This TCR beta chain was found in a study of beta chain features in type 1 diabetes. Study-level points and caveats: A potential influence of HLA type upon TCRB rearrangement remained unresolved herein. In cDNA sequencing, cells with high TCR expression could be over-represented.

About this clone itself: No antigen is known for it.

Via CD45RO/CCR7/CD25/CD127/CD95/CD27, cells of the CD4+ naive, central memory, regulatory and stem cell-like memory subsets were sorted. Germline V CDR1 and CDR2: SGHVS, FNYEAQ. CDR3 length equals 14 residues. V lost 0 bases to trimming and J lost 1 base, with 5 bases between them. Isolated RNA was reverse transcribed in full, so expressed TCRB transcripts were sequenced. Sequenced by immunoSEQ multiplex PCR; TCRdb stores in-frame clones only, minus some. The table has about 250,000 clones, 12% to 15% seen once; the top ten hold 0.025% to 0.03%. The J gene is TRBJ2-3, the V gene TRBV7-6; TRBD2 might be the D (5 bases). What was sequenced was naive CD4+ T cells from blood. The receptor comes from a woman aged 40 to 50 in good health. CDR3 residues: CASSLARGTDTQYF. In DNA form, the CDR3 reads TGTGCCAGCAGCTTAGCGCGGGGCACAGATACGCAGTATTTT.